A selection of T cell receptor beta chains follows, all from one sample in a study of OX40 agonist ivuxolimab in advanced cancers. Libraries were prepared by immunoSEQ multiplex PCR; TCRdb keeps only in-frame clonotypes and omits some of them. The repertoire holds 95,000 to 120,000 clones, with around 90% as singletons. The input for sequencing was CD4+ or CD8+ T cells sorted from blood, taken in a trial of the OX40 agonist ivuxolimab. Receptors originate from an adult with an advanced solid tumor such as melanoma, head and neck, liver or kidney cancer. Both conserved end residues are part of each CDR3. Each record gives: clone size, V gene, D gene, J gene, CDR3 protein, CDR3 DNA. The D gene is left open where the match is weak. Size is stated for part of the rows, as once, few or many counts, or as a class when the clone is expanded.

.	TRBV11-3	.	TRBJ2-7	CASSGTLEGEQYF	TGTGCCAGCAGCGGGACCTTGGAGGGCGAGCAGTACTTC
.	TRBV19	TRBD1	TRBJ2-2	CASSIGTGVNTGELFF	TGTGCCAGTAGTATTGGTACAGGGGTTAACACCGGGGAGCTGTTTTTT
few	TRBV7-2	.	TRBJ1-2	CASSVGSSNYGYTF	TGTGCCAGTTCGGTCGGTTCCTCTAACTATGGCTACACCTTC
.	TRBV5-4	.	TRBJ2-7	CASSQQGMGHYEQYF	TGTGCCAGCAGCCAGCAGGGGATGGGACACTACGAGCAGTACTTC
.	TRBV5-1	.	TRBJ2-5	CASSLVPEETQYF	TGCGCCAGCAGCTTGGTGCCAGAAGAGACCCAGTACTTC
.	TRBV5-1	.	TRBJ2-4	CASSFQNIQYF	TGCGCCAGCAGCTTCCAAAACATTCAGTACTTC
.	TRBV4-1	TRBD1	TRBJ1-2	CASSQGTGDYGYTF	TGCGCCAGCAGCCAAGGGACAGGAGACTATGGCTACACCTTC
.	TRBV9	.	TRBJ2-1	CASSVRGISYNEQFF	TGTGCCAGCAGCGTCCGGGGGATCTCCTACAATGAGCAGTTCTTC
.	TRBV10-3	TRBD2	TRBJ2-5	CAISPASGAGGETQYF	TGTGCCATCAGTCCCGCTAGCGGGGCAGGAGGAGAGACCCAGTACTTC
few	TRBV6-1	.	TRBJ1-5	CASSENSLSNQPQHF	TGTGCCAGCAGTGAAAACAGCCTTAGCAATCAGCCCCAGCATTTT
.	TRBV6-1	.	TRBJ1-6	CASSEWPTGNSPLHF	TGTGCCAGCAGTGAATGGCCGACGGGGAATTCACCCCTCCACTTT
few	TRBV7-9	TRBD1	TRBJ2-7	CASSWGQGFYEQYF	TGTGCCAGCAGCTGGGGACAGGGCTTCTACGAGCAGTACTTC
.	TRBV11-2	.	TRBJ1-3	CASSPLSDGNTIYF	TGTGCCAGCAGCCCACTCTCGGACGGAAACACCATATATTTT
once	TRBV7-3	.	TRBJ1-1	CASSLIQGLDAFF	TGTGCCAGCAGCTTAATTCAAGGGTTGGACGCTTTCTTT
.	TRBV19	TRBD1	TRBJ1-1	CASRNRGGAEAFF	TGTGCCAGTAGGAACAGGGGGGGGGCTGAAGCTTTCTTT
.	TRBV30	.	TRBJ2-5	CAWSVGGVETQYF	TGTGCCTGGAGTGTAGGGGGGGTAGAGACCCAGTACTTC
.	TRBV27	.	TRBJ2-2	CASSLRENTGELFF	TGTGCCAGCAGTCTAAGAGAGAACACCGGGGAGCTGTTTTTT
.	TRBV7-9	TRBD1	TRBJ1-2	CASSLGTGSYGYTF	TGTGCCAGCAGCTTAGGGACAGGATCCTATGGCTACACCTTC
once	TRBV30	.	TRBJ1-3	CAWSVQGSSSGNTIYF	TGTGCCTGGAGTGTACAAGGCAGCTCCTCTGGAAACACCATATATTTT
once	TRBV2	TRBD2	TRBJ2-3	CASSLLAGGADTQYF	TGTGCCAGCAGTCTACTAGCGGGAGGGGCAGATACGCAGTATTTT
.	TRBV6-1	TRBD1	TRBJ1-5	CASSERQGGNQPQHF	TGTGCCAGCAGTGAAAGGCAGGGGGGCAATCAGCCCCAGCATTTT
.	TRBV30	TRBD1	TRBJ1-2	CAWSGAGTGAGGYTF	TGTGCCTGGAGTGGGGCCGGGACAGGGGCTGGTGGCTACACCTTC
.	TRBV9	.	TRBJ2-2	CASSVDGQPHRELFF	TGTGCCAGCAGCGTAGACGGGCAACCTCACCGGGAGCTGTTTTTT
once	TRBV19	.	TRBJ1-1	CASSSQTDGRTEAFF	TGTGCCAGTAGTTCCCAGACAGACGGGAGGACTGAAGCTTTCTTT
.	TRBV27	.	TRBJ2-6	CASSLSPDTYSGANVLTF	TGTGCCAGCAGTTTATCCCCCGACACTTACTCTGGGGCCAACGTCCTGACTTTC
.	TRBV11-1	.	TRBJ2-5	CASSRGGTVQETQYF	TGTGCCAGCAGCCGGGGGGGGACAGTACAAGAGACCCAGTACTTC
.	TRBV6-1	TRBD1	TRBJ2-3	CASRFQTGMSDTQYF	TGTGCCAGCAGGTTTCAGACAGGGATGTCAGATACGCAGTATTTT
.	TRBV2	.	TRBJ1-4	CASSEYGGGRTNEKLFF	TGTGCCAGCAGTGAATACGGTGGGGGGCGGACTAATGAAAAACTGTTTTTT
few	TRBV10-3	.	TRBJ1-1	CATGGDNTEAFF	TGTGCCACTGGAGGGGATAACACTGAAGCTTTCTTT
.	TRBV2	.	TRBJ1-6	CASSEGGETGSPLHF	TGTGCCAGCAGTGAAGGGGGCGAGACAGGATCACCCCTCCACTTT
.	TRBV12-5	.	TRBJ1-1	CANALNTEAFF	TGTGCTAATGCCTTAAACACTGAAGCTTTCTTT
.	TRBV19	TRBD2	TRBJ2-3	CASSMGRGSGDPDTQYF	TGTGCCAGTAGTATGGGCCGCGGGAGCGGGGACCCAGATACGCAGTATTTT
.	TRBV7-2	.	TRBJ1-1	CASSLVGWGSSEAFF	TGTGCCAGCAGCTTAGTGGGATGGGGGAGCTCTGAAGCTTTCTTT